This note documents a single T cell receptor (beta chain) sequence. Its specificity is unknown. The source of the sample is a study of cytomegalovirus exposure and HLA in healthy donors. Study at large: As an earlier analysis found, 180 million or so T cells yielded 100 million to 130 million unique TCR beta sequences.

PCR primers comprised 60 Vbeta and 13 Jbeta primers. Assay used: immunoSEQ multiplex PCR; TCRdb lists only in-frame clones, some missing. This table holds under 250,000 clones, around 81% found once. Findings and caveats of the study: Earlier findings revealed that most TCR beta V segments proved productive either about 87% or about 30% of the time. The study listed roughly 150 cytomegalovirus-associated TCR beta chains. When analyzed later, a missense DCLRE1C variant was found to be linked to TCR beta V- and J-gene trimming.

CDR1 and CDR2 (germline): MNHNS, SASEGT. This CDR3 is 15 amino acids long. Trimming removed 5 bases at V and 0 bases at J, with 11 bases between. The chain links TRBV6-1 to TRBJ1-5; D is uncertain. The clonotype originates from a young man in good health and CMV-seronegative. Sequencing used PBMCs. The chain's CDR3 is CASSTSLLSNQPQHF. The CDR3 region has the DNA TGTGCCAGCAGTACCTCGTTACTTAGCAATCAGCCCCAGCATTTT.